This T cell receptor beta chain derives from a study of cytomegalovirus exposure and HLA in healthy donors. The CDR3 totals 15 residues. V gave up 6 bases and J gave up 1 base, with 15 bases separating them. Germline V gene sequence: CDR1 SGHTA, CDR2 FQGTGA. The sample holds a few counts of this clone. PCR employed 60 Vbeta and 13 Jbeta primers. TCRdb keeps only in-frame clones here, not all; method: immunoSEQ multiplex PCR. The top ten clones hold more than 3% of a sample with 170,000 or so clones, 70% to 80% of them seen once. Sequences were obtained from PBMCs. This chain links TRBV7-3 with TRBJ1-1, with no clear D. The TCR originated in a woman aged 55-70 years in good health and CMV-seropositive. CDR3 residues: CASRPDGRQNTEAFF. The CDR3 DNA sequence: TGTGCCAGCAGACCCGACGGGAGACAGAACACTGAAGCTTTCTTT.